This TCR beta chain emerged from a study of blood T cells in healthy people across ages. Study results and limitations: Age advanced and TCR beta diversity per million T cells fell, roughly linearly. Estimates based on one million T cells were treated as lower bounds.

The sample holds a few counts of this clonotype. Its antigen is not known. CDR1 is MGHRA, CDR2 YSYEKL, per germline. This CDR3 is built from 18 residues. The V gene lost 0 bases and the J gene lost 3 bases, with 20 bases spanning the gap. Through a sample-barcoded 5' primer and a J-beta primer mix, a second PCR was run for about 6 to 12 cycles. Template switching added a 12-random-nucleotide identifier to every cDNA molecule. TCRdb fed the 5' RACE reads into MiXCR, producing one record per CDR3 protein. The data hold over 950,000 distinct CDR3 sequences, with roughly 51% observed a single time. This chain joins TRBV4-1 and TRBJ2-5; the D gene is possibly TRBD1 (6 bases). This TCR was recovered from a woman in her fifties or sixties in good health. The specimen sequenced was blood. The CDR3 loop reads CASSQDRDTGTSKETQYF. As DNA, the CDR3 is TGCGCCAGCAGCCAAGATAGGGATACCGGGACAAGTAAAGAGACCCAGTACTTC.